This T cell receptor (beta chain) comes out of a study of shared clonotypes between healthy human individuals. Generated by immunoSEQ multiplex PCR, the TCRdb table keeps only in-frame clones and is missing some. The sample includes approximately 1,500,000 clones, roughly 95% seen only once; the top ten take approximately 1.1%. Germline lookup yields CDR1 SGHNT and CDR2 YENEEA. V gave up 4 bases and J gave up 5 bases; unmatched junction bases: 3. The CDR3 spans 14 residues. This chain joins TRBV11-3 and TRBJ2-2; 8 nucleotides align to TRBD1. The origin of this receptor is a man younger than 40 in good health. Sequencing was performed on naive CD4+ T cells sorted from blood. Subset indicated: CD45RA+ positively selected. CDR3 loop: CASSYRQGTGELFF. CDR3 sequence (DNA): TGTGCCAGCAGCTACCGACAGGGGACCGGGGAGCTGTTTTTT.